This T cell receptor (beta chain) appears in the sequencing data of a study of control samples from healthy donors and cancer patients. The V end lost 7 bases, the J end lost 6 bases, and 16 bases lay between the germline ends. The germline V gene encodes CDR1 SGDLS and CDR2 YYNGEE. This CDR3 spans 13 amino acids. TCRdb's table, derived via immunoSEQ multiplex PCR, lists solely in-frame clones and lacks some. The table has about 130,000 clones, 80% to 95% seen once. The source is a young man in good health. The sequenced sample consisted of blood. The rearrangement uses TRBV9 and TRBJ1-2, with a possible D match to TRBD1 (5 bases). The DNA for the CDR3 is TGTGCCAGCGCGTTTTCGGGGGAGAATGGCTACACCTTC. Translated, it gives CASAFSGENGYTF.